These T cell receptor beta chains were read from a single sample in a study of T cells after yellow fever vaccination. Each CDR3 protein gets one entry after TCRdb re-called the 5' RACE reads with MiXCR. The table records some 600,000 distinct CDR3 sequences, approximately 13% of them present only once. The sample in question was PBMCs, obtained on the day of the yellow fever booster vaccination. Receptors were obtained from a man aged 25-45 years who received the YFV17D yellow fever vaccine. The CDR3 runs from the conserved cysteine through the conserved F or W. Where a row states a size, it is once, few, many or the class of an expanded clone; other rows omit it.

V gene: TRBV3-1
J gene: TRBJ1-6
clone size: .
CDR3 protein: CASRGPDHSPLHF

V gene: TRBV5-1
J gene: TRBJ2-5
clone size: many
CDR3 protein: CASSLDGKRQETQYF

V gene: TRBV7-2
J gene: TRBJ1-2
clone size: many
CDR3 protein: CASSYGTGYGYTF

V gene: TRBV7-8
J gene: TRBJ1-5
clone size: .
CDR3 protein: CASSLVTGIQPQHF

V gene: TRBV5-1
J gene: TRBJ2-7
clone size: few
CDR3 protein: CASSPGPGVEQYF

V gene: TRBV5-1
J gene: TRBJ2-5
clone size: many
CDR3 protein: CASSLRIEETQYF

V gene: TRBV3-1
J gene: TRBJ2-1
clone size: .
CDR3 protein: CASSRNVAGGPYNEQFF

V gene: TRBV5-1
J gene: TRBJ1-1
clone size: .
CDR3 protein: CASSLGEGGRTPSEAFF

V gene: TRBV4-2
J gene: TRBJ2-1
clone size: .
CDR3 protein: CASSQVGMGINEQFF

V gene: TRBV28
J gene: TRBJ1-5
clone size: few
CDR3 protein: CASSWGQTTNQPQHF

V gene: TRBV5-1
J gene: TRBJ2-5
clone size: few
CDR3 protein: CASSFPGTSEETQYF

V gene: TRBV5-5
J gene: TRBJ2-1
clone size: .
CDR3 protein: CASSPSEGATYNELFF

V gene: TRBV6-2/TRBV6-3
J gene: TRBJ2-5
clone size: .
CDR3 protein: CASSSYAFKGPAQETQYF

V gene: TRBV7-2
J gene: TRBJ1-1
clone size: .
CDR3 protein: CASRHRGLKTEAFF

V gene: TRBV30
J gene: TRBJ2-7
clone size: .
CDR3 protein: CAWSVAGAHPYEQYF

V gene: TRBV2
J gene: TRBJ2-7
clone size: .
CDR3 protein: CASSEVPGGSYEQYF

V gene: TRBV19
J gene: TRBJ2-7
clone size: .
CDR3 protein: CASSIDGRPYEQYF

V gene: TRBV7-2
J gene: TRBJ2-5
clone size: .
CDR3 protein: CASSFGSRAVQGTQYF

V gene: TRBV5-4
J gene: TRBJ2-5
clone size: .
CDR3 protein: CASSSIAGGETQYF

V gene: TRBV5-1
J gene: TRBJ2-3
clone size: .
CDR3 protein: CASSLGRFRVGDTQYF

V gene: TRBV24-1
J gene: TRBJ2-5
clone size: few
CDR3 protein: CATSDSTPGRKETQYF

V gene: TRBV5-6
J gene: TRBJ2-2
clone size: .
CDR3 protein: CASSPRPGKLFF

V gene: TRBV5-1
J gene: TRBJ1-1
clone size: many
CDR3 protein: CASSPSGRDTEAFF

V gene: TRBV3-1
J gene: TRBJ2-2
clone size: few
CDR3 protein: CASSPGGFGELFF

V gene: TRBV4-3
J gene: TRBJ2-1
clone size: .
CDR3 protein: CASSQDSAGEAYNEQFF

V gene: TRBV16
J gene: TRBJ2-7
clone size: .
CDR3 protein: CASSLNLRDSYEQYF

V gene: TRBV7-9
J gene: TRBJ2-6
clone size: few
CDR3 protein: CAPEVFSGANVLTF

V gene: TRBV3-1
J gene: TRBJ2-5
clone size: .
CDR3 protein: CASSHVTSSGKTQYF

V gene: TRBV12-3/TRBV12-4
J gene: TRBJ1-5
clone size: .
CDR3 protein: CASRPGQYQPQHF

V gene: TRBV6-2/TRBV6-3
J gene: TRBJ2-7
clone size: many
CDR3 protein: CASSYRNSGTVYEQYF

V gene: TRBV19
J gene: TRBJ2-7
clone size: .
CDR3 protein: CASSIRGNAYEQYF

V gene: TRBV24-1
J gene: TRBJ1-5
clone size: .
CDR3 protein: CATSDQGRQPQHF

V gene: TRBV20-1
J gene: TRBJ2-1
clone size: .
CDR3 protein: CSASYGLGYEQFF

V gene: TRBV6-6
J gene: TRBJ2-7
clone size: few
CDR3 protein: CASRLDYEQYF

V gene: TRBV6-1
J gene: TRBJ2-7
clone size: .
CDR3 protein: CASMSGYSYEQYF

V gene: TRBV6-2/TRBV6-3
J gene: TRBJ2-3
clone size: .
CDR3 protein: CASSARGGLTDTQYF

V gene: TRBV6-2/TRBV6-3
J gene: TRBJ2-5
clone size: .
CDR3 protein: CASSYTRETQYF

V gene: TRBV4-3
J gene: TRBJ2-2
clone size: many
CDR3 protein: CASSQDWGQGMTGELFF

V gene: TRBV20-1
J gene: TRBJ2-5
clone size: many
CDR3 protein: CSARDPKREGETQYF

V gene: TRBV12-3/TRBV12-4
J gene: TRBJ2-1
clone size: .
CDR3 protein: CASSRRQGVYNEQFF